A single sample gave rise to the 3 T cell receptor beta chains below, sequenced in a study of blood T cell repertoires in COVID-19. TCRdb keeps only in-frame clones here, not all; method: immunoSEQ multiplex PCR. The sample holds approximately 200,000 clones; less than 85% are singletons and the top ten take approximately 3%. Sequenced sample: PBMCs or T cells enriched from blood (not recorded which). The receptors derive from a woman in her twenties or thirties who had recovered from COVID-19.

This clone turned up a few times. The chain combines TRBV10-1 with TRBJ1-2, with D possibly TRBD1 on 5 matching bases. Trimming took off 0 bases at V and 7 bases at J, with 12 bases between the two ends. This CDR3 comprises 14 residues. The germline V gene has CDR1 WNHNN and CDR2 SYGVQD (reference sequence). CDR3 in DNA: TGCGCCAGCAGTGAGTCGATCAGGGATCGTGGCTACACCTTC. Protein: CASSESIRDRGYTF.

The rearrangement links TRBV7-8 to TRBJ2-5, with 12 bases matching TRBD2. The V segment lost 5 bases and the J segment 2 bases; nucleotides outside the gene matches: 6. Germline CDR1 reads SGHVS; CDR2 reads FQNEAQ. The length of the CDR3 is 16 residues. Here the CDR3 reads CASSHSSGRGQETQYF. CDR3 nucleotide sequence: TGTGCCAGCAGCCACTCTAGCGGGAGGGGGCAAGAGACCCAGTACTTC.

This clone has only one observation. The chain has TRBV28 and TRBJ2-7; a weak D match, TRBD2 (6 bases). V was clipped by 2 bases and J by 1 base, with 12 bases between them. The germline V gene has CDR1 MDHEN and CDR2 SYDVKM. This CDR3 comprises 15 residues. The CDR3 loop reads CASSLGGSESYEQYV. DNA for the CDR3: TGTGCCAGCAGTTTAGGGGGGTCCGAGTCCTACGAGCAGTACGTC.